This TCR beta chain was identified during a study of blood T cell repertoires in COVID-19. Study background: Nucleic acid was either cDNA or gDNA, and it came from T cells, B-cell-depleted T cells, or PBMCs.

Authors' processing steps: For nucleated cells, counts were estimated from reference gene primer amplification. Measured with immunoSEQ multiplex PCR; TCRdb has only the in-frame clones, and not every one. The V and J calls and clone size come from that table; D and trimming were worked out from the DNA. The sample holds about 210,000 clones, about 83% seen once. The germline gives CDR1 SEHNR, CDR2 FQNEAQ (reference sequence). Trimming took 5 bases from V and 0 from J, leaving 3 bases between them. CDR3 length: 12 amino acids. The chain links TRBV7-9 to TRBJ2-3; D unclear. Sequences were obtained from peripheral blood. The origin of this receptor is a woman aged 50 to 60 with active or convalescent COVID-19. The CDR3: CASSLSTDTQYF. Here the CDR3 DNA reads TGTGCCAGCAGCCTTAGCACAGATACGCAGTATTTT.